A single sample gave rise to the 2 T cell receptor beta chains below, sequenced in a study of blood T cell repertoires in COVID-19 (dated by TCRdb to 2018 to 2020). Library preparation employed the immunoSEQ multiplex PCR assay. TCRdb obtained this table from immuneACCESS and retained in-frame rearrangements with V and J assigned. These tables miss some clones; where compared with another copy, unresolved V genes account for less than half of the shortfall, and the remainder is unexplained. The sample includes 150,000 to 200,000 clones, with 84% observed a single time. Of the sample, about 3.3% is held by the ten largest clones. The sequencing sample was made of PBMCs or T cells enriched from blood (not recorded which). Receptor source: a woman in her twenties or thirties who had been exposed to COVID-19.

The chain combines TRBV27 with TRBJ1-3, with D possibly being TRBD1 (5 bases). Germline V gene sequence: CDR1 MNHEY, CDR2 SMNVEV (reference sequence). The CDR3 is 15 residues long. Trimming cost V 7 bases and J 0 bases, with 13 bases left between them. CDR3 DNA: TGTGCCAGCATTAAATTCGACAGCTCTGGAAACACCATATATTTT. Its translation: CASIKFDSSGNTIYF.

The chain combines TRBV7-9 with TRBJ2-1; 7 bases align to TRBD2. Germline CDR1 SEHNR, CDR2 FQNEAQ (reference sequence). The junction had 4 bases not matched to a gene; V was cut back by 5 bases and J by 0 bases. This CDR3 contains 15 residues. This CDR3 reads CASSSGESSYNEQFF. The CDR3 coding sequence is TGTGCCAGCAGCAGCGGGGAAAGCTCCTACAATGAGCAGTTCTTC.